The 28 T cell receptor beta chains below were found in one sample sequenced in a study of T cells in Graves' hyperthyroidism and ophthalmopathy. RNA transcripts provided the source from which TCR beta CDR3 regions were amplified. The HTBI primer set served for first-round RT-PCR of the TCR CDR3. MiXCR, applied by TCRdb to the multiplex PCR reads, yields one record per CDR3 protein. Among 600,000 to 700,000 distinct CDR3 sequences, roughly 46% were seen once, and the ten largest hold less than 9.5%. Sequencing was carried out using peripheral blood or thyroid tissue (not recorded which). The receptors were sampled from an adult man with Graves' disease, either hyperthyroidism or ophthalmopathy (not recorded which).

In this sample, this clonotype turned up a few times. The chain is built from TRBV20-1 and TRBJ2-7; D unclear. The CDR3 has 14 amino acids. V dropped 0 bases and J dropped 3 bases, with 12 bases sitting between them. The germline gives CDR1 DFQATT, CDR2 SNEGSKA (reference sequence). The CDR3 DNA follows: TGCAGTGCTAGAGACTCACCAATCGACTACGAGCAGTACTTC. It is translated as CSARDSPIDYEQYF.

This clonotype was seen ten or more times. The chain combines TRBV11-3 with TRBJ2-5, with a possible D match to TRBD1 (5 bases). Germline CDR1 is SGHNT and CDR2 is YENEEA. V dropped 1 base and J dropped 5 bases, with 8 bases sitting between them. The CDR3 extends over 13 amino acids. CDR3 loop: CASSLGPGETQYF. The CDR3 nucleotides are TGTGCCAGCAGCTTAGGTCCAGGGGAGACCCAGTACTTC. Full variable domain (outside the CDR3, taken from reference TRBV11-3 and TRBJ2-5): EAGVVQSPRYKIIEKKQPVAFWCNPISGHNTLYWYLQNLGQGPELLIRYENEEAVDDSQLPKDRFSAERLKGVDSTLKIQPAELGDSAVYLCASSLGPGETQYFGPGTRLLVL.

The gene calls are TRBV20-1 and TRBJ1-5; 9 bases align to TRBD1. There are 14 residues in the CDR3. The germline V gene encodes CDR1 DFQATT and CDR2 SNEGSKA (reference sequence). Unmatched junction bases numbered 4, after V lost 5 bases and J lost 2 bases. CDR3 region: CSADRDRGNQPQHF. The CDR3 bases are TGCAGTGCTGACCGGGACAGGGGCAATCAGCCCCAGCATTTT.

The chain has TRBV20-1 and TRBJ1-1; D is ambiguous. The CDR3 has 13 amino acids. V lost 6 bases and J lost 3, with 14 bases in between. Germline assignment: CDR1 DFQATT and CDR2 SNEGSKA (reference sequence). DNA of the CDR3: TGCAGTGCCATACCCCCCGGGGACACTGAAGCTTTCTTT. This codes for CSAIPPGDTEAFF.

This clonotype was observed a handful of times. The CDR3 protein is CASSYSLGLVAFF. The CDR3 bases are TGTGCCAGCAGTTACAGCCTAGGCCTGGTCGCTTTCTTT. V usage is TRBV6-6 and J usage is TRBJ1-1; D is undetermined. The V and J ends lost 2 bases and 11 bases respectively, with 15 bases between them. The CDR3 has 13 residues. Germline values: CDR1 MNHNY, CDR2 SVGAGI (reference sequence).

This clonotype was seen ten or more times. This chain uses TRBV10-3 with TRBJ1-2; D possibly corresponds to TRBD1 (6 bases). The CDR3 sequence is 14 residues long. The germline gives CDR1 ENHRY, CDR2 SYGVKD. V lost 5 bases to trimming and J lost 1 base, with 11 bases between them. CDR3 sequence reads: CAISPGEINYGYTF. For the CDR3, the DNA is TGTGCCATCAGTCCAGGGGAGATTAACTATGGCTACACCTTC.

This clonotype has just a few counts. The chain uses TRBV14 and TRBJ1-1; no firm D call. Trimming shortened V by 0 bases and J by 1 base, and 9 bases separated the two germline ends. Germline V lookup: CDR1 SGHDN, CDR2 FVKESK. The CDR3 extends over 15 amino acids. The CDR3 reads CASSQDRRANTEAFF. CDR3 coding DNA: TGTGCCAGCAGCCAAGATCGGCGGGCGAACACTGAAGCTTTCTTT.

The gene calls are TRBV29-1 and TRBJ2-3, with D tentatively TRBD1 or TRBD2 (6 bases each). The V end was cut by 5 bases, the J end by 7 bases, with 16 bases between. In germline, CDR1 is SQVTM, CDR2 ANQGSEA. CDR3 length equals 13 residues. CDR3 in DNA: TGCAGCGTTAGGTCAAAAGGGGGGAATACGCAGTATTTT. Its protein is CSVRSKGGNTQYF.

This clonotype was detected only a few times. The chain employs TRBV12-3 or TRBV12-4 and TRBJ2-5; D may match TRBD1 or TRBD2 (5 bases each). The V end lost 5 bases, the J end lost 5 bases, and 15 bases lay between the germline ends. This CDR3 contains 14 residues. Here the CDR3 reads CASSPSGPAETQYF. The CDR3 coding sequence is TGTGCCAGCAGTCCCTCGGGACCGGCGGAGACCCAGTACTTC.

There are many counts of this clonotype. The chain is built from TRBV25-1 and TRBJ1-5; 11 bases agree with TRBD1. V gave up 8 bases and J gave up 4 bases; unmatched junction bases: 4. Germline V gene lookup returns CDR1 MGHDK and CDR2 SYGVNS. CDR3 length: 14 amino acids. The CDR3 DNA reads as TGTGCCAGCGCCGGGACAGGGGGGAATCAGCCCCAGCATTTT. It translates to CASAGTGGNQPQHF.

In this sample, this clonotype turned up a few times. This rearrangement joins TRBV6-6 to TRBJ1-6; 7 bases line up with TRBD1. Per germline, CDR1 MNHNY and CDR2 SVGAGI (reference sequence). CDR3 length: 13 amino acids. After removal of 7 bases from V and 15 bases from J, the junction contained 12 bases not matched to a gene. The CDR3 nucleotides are TGTGCCAGCACTAACGGGGACAGCAAAGGCCTCCACTTT. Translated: CASTNGDSKGLHF.

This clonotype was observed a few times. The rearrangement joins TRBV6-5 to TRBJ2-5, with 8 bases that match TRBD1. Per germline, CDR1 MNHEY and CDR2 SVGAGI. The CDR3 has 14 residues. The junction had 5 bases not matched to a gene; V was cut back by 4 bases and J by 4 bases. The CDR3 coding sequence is TGTGCCAGCAGTTCGACAGGGGCGGGAGAGACCCAGTACTTC. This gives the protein CASSSTGAGETQYF.

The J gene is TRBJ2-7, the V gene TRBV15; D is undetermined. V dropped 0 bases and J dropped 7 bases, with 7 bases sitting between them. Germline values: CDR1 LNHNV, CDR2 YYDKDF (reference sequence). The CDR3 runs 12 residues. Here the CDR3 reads CATSRDPREQYF. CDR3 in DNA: TGTGCCACCAGCAGAGATCCCAGGGAGCAGTACTTC.

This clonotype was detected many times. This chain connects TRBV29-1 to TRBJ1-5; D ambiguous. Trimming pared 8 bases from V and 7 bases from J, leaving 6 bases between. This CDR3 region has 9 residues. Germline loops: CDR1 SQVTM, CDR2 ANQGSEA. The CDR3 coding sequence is TGCAGCTACGGACAGCCCCAGCATTTT. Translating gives CSYGQPQHF.

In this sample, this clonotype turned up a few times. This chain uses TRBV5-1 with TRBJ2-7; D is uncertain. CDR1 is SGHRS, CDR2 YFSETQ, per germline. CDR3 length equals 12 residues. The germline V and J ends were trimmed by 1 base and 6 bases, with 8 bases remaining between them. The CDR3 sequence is CASSLFVGEQYF. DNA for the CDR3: TGCGCCAGCAGCTTGTTTGTGGGCGAGCAGTACTTC.

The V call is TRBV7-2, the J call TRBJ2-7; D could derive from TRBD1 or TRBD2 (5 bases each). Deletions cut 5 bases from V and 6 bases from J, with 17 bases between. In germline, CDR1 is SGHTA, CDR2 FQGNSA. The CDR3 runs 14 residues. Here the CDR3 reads CASSITRTSSEQYF. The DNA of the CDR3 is TGTGCCAGCAGCATAACTAGGACATCCAGCGAGCAGTACTTC.

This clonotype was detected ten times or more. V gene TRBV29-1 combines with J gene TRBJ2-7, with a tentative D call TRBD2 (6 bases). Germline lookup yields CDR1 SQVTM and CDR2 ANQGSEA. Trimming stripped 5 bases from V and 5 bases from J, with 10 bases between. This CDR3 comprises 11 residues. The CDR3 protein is CSVRDWDEQYF. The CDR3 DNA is TGCAGCGTTCGGGACTGGGACGAGCAGTACTTC.

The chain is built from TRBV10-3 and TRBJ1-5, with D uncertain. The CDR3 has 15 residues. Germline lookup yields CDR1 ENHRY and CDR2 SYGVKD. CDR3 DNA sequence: TGTGCTAGAGATCTGGAGGCGTCTAGCAATCAGCCCCAGCATTTT. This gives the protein CARDLEASSNQPQHF.

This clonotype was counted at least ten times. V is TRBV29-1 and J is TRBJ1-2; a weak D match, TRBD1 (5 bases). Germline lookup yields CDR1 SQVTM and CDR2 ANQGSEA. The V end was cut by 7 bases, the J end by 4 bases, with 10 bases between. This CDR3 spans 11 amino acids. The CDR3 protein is CSGWDGYGYTF. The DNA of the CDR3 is TGCAGCGGTTGGGACGGCTATGGCTACACCTTC.

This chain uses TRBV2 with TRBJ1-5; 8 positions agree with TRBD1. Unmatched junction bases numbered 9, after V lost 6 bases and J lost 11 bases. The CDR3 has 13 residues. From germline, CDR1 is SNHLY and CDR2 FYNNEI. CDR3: CASSEPQGEAQHF. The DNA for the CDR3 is TGTGCCAGCAGCGAACCACAGGGGGAGGCCCAGCATTTT.

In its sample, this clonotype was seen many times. The CDR3 spells CASSEGAWTEAFF. For the CDR3, the DNA is TGTGCCAGCAGTGAGGGGGCGTGGACTGAAGCTTTCTTT. The chain employs TRBV12-3 or TRBV12-4 and TRBJ1-1; 7 bases match TRBD1. The ends lost 5 bases at V and 5 bases at J; junction bases unmatched: 5. The CDR3 totals 13 residues.

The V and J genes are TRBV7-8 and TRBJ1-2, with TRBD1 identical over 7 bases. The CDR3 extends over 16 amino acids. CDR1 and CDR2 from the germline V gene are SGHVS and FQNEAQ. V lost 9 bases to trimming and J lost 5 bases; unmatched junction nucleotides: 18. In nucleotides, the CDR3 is TGTGCCAGTAGTTATGAGGGCCGCGGGACAGAGTATGGCTACACCTTC. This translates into CASSYEGRGTEYGYTF.

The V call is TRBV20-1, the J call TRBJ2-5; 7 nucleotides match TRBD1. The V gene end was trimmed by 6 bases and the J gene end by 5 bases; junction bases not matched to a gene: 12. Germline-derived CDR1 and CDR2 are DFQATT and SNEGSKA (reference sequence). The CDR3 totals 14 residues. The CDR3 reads CSAEQGVGVETQYF. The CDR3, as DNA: TGCAGTGCGGAGCAGGGGGTGGGGGTCGAGACCCAGTACTTC.

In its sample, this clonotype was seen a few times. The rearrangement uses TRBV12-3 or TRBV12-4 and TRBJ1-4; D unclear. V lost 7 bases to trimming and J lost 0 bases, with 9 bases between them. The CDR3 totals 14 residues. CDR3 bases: TGTGCCAGCACCTCAGAAGCAACTAATGAAAAACTGTTTTTT. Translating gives CASTSEATNEKLFF.

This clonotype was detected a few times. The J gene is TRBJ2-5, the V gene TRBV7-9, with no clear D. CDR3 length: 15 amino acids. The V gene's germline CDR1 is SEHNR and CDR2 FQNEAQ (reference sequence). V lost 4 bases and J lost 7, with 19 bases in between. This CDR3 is CASSYHPGGAGTQYF. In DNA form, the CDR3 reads TGTGCCAGCAGCTACCACCCGGGCGGAGCCGGGACCCAGTACTTC.

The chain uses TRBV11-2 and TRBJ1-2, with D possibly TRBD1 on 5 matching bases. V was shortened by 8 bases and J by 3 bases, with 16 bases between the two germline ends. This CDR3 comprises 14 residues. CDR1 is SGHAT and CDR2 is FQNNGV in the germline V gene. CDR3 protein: CASLPKQVDYGYTF. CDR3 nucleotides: TGTGCCAGCCTGCCGAAACAGGTCGACTATGGCTACACCTTC. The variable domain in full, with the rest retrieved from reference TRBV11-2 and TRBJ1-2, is EAGVAQSPRYKIIEKRQSVAFWCNPISGHATLYWYQQILGQGPKLLIQFQNNGVVDDSQLPKDRFSAERLKGVDSTLKIQPAKLEDSAVYLCASLPKQVDYGYTFGSGTRLTVV.

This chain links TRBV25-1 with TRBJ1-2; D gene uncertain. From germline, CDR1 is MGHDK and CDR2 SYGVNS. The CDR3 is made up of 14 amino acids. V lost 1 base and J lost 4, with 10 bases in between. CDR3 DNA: TGTGCCAGCAGTGAATCAAAGGGAGGCTATGGCTACACCTTC. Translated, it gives CASSESKGGYGYTF.

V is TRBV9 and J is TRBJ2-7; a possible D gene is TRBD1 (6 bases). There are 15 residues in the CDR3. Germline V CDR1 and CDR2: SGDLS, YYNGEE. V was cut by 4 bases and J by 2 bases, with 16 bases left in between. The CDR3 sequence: CASSLPGGPTYEQYF. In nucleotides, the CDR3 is TGTGCCAGCAGCCTCCCTGGGGGCCCCACCTACGAGCAGTACTTC.